Presented here are 26 T cell receptor beta chains from one specimen sequenced in a study of T cell responses to AZD1222 COVID-19 vaccine. This table comes from immunoSEQ multiplex PCR, and its TCRdb copy is limited to in-frame clones, with some not included. The sample contains roughly 100,000 clones, 88% of which appear only once. The sample was peripheral blood, taken on day 0 of AZD1222 vaccination. The source is an adult in good health.

This chain connects TRBV30 to TRBJ1-1; D unclear. Germline loops: CDR1 GTSNPN, CDR2 SVGIG (reference sequence). The CDR3 contains 13 residues. The V and J ends lost 0 bases and 7 bases respectively, with 12 bases between them. Here the CDR3 reads CAWSVSPLREAFF. CDR3 nucleotides: TGTGCCTGGAGTGTATCTCCCTTACGTGAAGCTTTCTTT.

The V call is TRBV6-1, the J call TRBJ2-7; the D is unclear. This CDR3 region has 13 residues. The germline V and J ends were trimmed by 0 bases and 1 base, with 4 bases remaining between them. Per the germline V gene, CDR1 is MNHNS and CDR2 is SASEGT. CDR3 sequence (DNA): TGTGCCAGCAGTGAAGCTACGTCCTACGAGCAGTACTTC. Translated, it gives CASSEATSYEQYF.

The J gene is TRBJ2-2, the V gene TRBV4-2, with 15 bases lining up with TRBD2. CDR1 is LGHNA and CDR2 is YNFKEQ in the germline V gene. With V trimmed by 4 bases and J by 5 bases, 5 bases remained unmatched. The CDR3 length is 17 residues. As DNA, the CDR3 is TGTGCCAGCAGCCCATCCGGACTAGCGGGAGGGACCGGGGAGCTGTTTTTT. As protein: CASSPSGLAGGTGELFF.

The V call is TRBV16, the J call TRBJ1-3, with D possibly matching TRBD1 (6 bases). The CDR3 has 13 residues. CDR1 is KGHSY, CDR2 FQNENV, per germline. The V end was cut by 7 bases, the J end by 4 bases, with 11 bases between. The CDR3 loop is CASNPQGGNTIYF. CDR3 bases: TGTGCCAGCAATCCACAGGGAGGAAACACCATATATTTT.

The chain is built from TRBV6-5 and TRBJ2-5; TRBD2 might be the D (5 bases). CDR1 is MNHEY and CDR2 is SVGAGI in the germline V gene. This CDR3 region has 16 residues. V was cut by 1 base and J by 2 bases, with 14 bases left in between. Here the CDR3 DNA reads TGTGCCAGCAGTTACTGGCCCCTGCGGGCTCAAGAGACCCAGTACTTC. As protein: CASSYWPLRAQETQYF.

The chain links TRBV9 to TRBJ2-4; possibly TRBD2 for D (5 bases). From germline, CDR1 is SGDLS and CDR2 YYNGEE. Trimming cost V 0 bases and J 9 bases, with 16 bases left between them. The CDR3 loop spans 15 amino acids. CDR3 in DNA: TGTGCCAGCAGCGTAGCTACTGGGCCTAGCCGCATTCAGTACTTC. This codes for CASSVATGPSRIQYF.

The chain recombines TRBV28 with TRBJ2-7; the D is unclear. The CDR3 is 13 amino acids. Germline CDR1 and CDR2: MDHEN and SYDVKM. The germline V and J ends were trimmed by 11 bases and 3 bases, with 17 bases remaining between them. The CDR3 nucleotides read TGTGCCCACCGCGGTGGGAACGGCTACGAGCAGTACTTC. It yields the protein CAHRGGNGYEQYF. The whole variable domain, filled in from reference TRBV28 and TRBJ2-7, reads DVKVTQSSRYLVKRTGEKVFLECVQDMDHENMFWYRQDPGLGLRLIYFSYDVKMKEKGDIPEGYSVSREKKERFSLILESASTNQTSMYLCAHRGGNGYEQYFGPGTRLTVT.

This chain links TRBV5-1 with TRBJ2-2; D gene unclear. The CDR3 consists of 14 residues. CDR1 and CDR2 from the germline V gene are SGHRS and YFSETQ. V shed 4 bases and J shed 7 bases, with 14 bases lying between them. CDR3: CASSPEMYLGELFF. CDR3 nucleotide sequence: TGCGCCAGCAGCCCCGAAATGTATCTCGGGGAGCTGTTTTTT.

This clone was recorded once. The chain is built from TRBV28 and TRBJ2-3; the D is unclear. The V end lost 6 bases, the J end lost 3 bases, and 13 bases lay between the germline ends. The germline CDR1 and CDR2 sequences are MDHEN and SYDVKM. This CDR3 is built from 14 residues. The CDR3 region is CASRPQPGTDTQYF. The CDR3 DNA is TGTGCCAGCAGACCTCAGCCCGGGACAGATACGCAGTATTTT. Looking up the rest from reference TRBV28 and TRBJ2-3 gives the full variable domain: DVKVTQSSRYLVKRTGEKVFLECVQDMDHENMFWYRQDPGLGLRLIYFSYDVKMKEKGDIPEGYSVSREKKERFSLILESASTNQTSMYLCASRPQPGTDTQYFGPGTRLTVL.

This chain joins TRBV28 and TRBJ1-3, with no clear D. CDR3 size: 13 residues. With 3 bases removed from V and 2 bases from J, the gap between germline ends came to 5 bases. Germline V lookup: CDR1 MDHEN, CDR2 SYDVKM. The CDR3 loop reads CASSLVAGNTIYF. The DNA of the CDR3 is TGTGCCAGCAGTTTGGTGGCTGGAAACACCATATATTTT.

Details on this clone: At one boundary the junction diverges from the germline segment, which might be a read error. This rearrangement joins TRBV18 to TRBJ1-3; 9 bases map to TRBD1. CDR1 and CDR2 from the germline V gene are KGHSH and LQKENI. CDR3 length: 13 residues. CDR3: CASSQGAENTIYF. CDR3 DNA: TGTGCCAGTTCACAGGGGGCTGAAAACACCATATATTTT.

This chain connects TRBV21-1 to TRBJ1-5. TRBV21-1 is designated a pseudogene. The CDR3 consists of 18 residues. In DNA, the CDR3 is TGTGCCAGCAGCAACTCCTCGGGGGTCTTAGGCGACAATCAGCCCCAGCATTTT. Protein sequence: CASSNSSGVLGDNQPQHF.

The chain combines TRBV25-1 with TRBJ1-3, with D possibly matching TRBD1 (6 bases). V was clipped by 6 bases and J by 1 base, with 13 bases between them. The CDR3 has 15 amino acids. From germline, CDR1 is MGHDK and CDR2 SYGVNS. The CDR3 loop reads CASRRTGRSGNTIYF. DNA for the CDR3: TGTGCCAGCAGGAGAACAGGGAGGTCTGGAAACACCATATATTTT.

The CDR3 coding sequence is TGTGCCAGCTCACCGACGACAGATACGCAGTATTTT. It codes for CASSPTTDTQYF. V and J are TRBV18 and TRBJ2-3; D unresolved. With 3 bases removed from V and 3 bases from J, the gap between germline ends came to 4 bases. CDR3 length: 12 amino acids. Germline CDR1 is KGHSH and CDR2 is LQKENI.

The J gene is TRBJ2-7, the V gene TRBV27; 8 bases align to TRBD1. The junction had 9 bases not matched to a gene; V was cut back by 2 bases and J by 0 bases. Germline loops: CDR1 MNHEY, CDR2 SMNVEV (reference sequence). This CDR3 has 17 amino acids. The CDR3 coding sequence is TGTGCCAGCAGTTTAGGCAGGGGGCCCCACGACTCCTACGAGCAGTACTTC. Translation: CASSLGRGPHDSYEQYF.

This chain joins TRBV27 and TRBJ1-1, with a possible D match to TRBD1 (5 bases). There are 14 residues in the CDR3. Between the trimmed V and J ends, which lost 5 bases and 8 bases, there was a span of 18 bases. The V gene's germline CDR1 is MNHEY and CDR2 SMNVEV (reference sequence). Here the CDR3 DNA reads TGTGCCAGCAGTCTTACGCCCCTCGGGACGGAAGCTTTCTTT. Residues: CASSLTPLGTEAFF.

This chain links TRBV5-1 with TRBJ2-7; possibly TRBD1 or TRBD2 for D (6 bases each). Germline-derived CDR1 and CDR2 are SGHRS and YFSETQ. CDR3 length: 14 amino acids. Trimming pared 4 bases from V and 5 bases from J, leaving 16 bases between. The CDR3 region is CASSPQEGDHEQYF. In DNA form, the CDR3 reads TGCGCCAGCAGCCCTCAGGAGGGGGACCACGAGCAGTACTTC.

The rearrangement links TRBV6-5 to TRBJ2-1, with TRBD1 matching over 9 bases. CDR3 size: 13 residues. Germline V gene sequence: CDR1 MNHEY, CDR2 SVGAGI. The junction had 1 base not matched to a gene; V was cut back by 6 bases and J by 4 bases. As DNA, the CDR3 is TGTGCCAGCAGGACAGGGGGGTACAATGAGCAGTTCTTC. This sequence encodes CASRTGGYNEQFF.

V is TRBV28 and J is TRBJ1-1; D gene uncertain. This CDR3 has 10 amino acids. Germline assignment: CDR1 MDHEN and CDR2 SYDVKM. V shed 8 bases and J shed 3 bases, with 4 bases lying between them. The CDR3 bases are TGTGCCAGCGCTGACACTGAAGCTTTCTTT. This gives the protein CASADTEAFF.

The chain couples TRBV12-5 to TRBJ1-2; D remains unclear. CDR3 length equals 12 residues. Trimming shortened V by 5 bases and J by 3 bases, and 7 bases separated the two germline ends. CDR1 LGHNT and CDR2 FRNRAP come from the germline V gene. The CDR3 spells CASGHPYYGYTF. CDR3 DNA: TGTGCTAGTGGTCACCCCTACTATGGCTACACCTTC.

The chain couples TRBV4-1 to TRBJ2-7; 9 bases line up with TRBD2. This CDR3 spans 14 amino acids. V lost 6 bases to trimming and J lost 5 bases; unmatched junction nucleotides: 8. Germline V gives CDR1 MGHRA, CDR2 YSYEKL. As DNA, the CDR3 is TGCGCCAGCAGGGTCCTAGCGGGAAACAACGAGCAGTACTTC. It translates to CASRVLAGNNEQYF.

The V gene is TRBV6-2 or TRBV6-3, the J gene TRBJ2-7, with D possibly TRBD1 on 6 matching bases. Germline lookup yields CDR1 MNHEY and CDR2 SVGEGT. The CDR3 totals 16 residues. V was pared by 6 bases and J by 6 bases, with 24 bases between. The CDR3 DNA is TGTGCCAGCAGGCCTAGTGGGCAGGGGATGATCTCCGAGCAGTACTTC. Residues: CASRPSGQGMISEQYF.

The chain employs TRBV18 and TRBJ2-2, with TRBD2 matching 12 bases. The junction had 5 bases not matched to a gene; V was cut back by 3 bases and J by 3 bases. This CDR3 is 17 amino acids long. The germline gives CDR1 KGHSH, CDR2 LQKENI. The CDR3 here is CASSPGLAGSHTGELFF. As DNA, the CDR3 is TGTGCCAGCTCACCTGGACTAGCGGGAAGTCACACCGGGGAGCTGTTTTTT.

This clone came up a few times. The chain uses TRBV3-1 (or the pseudogene TRBV3-2) and TRBJ2-5, with TRBD2 as a possible D gene (6 bases). Per germline, CDR1 LGHDT and CDR2 YNNKEL (reference sequence). The length of the CDR3 is 14 residues. Trimming pared 0 bases from V and 6 bases from J, leaving 11 bases between. CDR3 DNA sequence: TGTGCCAGCAGCCAAGATCATGGGGGGAAGACCCAGTACTTC. Its protein product is CASSQDHGGKTQYF.

The V and J genes are TRBV29-1 and TRBJ2-3, with no clear D. The V and J ends lost 3 bases and 0 bases respectively, with 16 bases between them. The CDR3 consists of 16 residues. CDR1 and CDR2 (germline): SQVTM, ANQGSEA. In DNA, the CDR3 is TGCAGCGTTGAGGGTGGTAGGGATACTAGCACAGATACGCAGTATTTT. Protein product: CSVEGGRDTSTDTQYF.

V is TRBV27 and J is TRBJ2-5; D tentatively reads TRBD1 or TRBD2 (6 bases each). Per germline, CDR1 MNHEY and CDR2 SMNVEV (reference sequence). The CDR3 has 13 residues. The V end was cut by 5 bases, the J end by 5 bases, with 12 bases between. DNA of the CDR3: TGTGCCAGCAGTCCGGGGGCATGGGAGACCCAGTACTTC. Translating it yields CASSPGAWETQYF.